Each of the 15 T cell receptor beta chains below was sequenced from the same sample in a study of T cells in Graves' hyperthyroidism and ophthalmopathy (dated by TCRdb to the late 2010s). The receptor library was made with multiplex PCR. TCRdb lists the instrument as Illumina HiSeq 2000. TCR beta CDR3 regions were amplified from RNA transcripts. For the first round of RT-PCR on the TCR CDR3, the HTBI primer set was used together with the Qiagen OneStep RT-PCR kit. Through fastp at Q25 and MiXCR, TCRdb rebuilt clones from the public reads, retaining in-frame beta chains. Under each unique CDR3 protein, matching rows form one entry showing the most common genes and DNA. The sample profile shows around 350,000 distinct CDR3 sequences; under 20% of them were found once. The ten largest make up around 3.4% of the sample. Source material: blood. Source of these receptors: a woman in her late teens or twenties with Graves' hyperthyroidism.

This clonotype was seen at least ten times. This chain joins TRBV5-6 and TRBJ2-2; 9 nucleotides agree with TRBD2. Germline loops: CDR1 SGHDT, CDR2 YYEEEE. J was trimmed by 0 bases and V by 2 bases; bases with no gene match: 8. CDR3 length: 18 residues. The CDR3 reads CASSFVTSGRTNTGELFF. The CDR3 bases are TGTGCCAGCAGCTTTGTGACTAGCGGTCGTACGAACACCGGGGAGCTGTTTTTT. The entire variable domain, with the rest obtained from reference TRBV5-6 and TRBJ2-2, is as follows: DAGVTQSPTHLIKTRGQQVTLRCSPKSGHDTVSWYQQALGQGPQFIFQYYEEEERQRGNFPDRFSGHQFPNYSSELNVNALLLGDSALYLCASSFVTSGRTNTGELFFGEGSRLTVL.

To note about this clonotype: A much more abundant neighbour one base away suggests this may be a read error. The chain recombines TRBV20-1 with TRBJ2-7; D gene uncertain. Germline V gives CDR1 DFQATT, CDR2 SNEGSKA (reference sequence). The CDR3 spans 13 residues. In DNA, the CDR3 is TGCAGTGCTAGATTGGGCGCCTCCTACGAGCAGTGCTTC. It specifies CSARLGASYEQCF.

At least ten counts were recorded for this clonotype. The chain combines TRBV10-3 with TRBJ1-5; 11 bases agree with TRBD1. The CDR3 contains 15 residues. Germline V gene lookup returns CDR1 ENHRY and CDR2 SYGVKD. With V trimmed by 3 bases and J by 7 bases, 5 bases remained unmatched. CDR3 residues: CAISDGQGAGQPQHF. DNA for the CDR3: TGTGCCATCAGTGACGGACAGGGGGCAGGGCAGCCCCAGCATTTT.

This clonotype was picked up many times. The chain employs TRBV6-5 and TRBJ1-1, with no clear D. This CDR3 has 14 amino acids. Germline CDR1 is MNHEY and CDR2 is SVGAGI. Trimming took 8 bases from V and 4 from J, leaving 17 bases between them. The CDR3 DNA reads as TGTGCCAGCCTAAAGACGGCGGGTGGCACTGAAGCTTTCTTT. Translating it yields CASLKTAGGTEAFF.

This clonotype was seen repeatedly, ten times or more. The chain employs TRBV6-1 and TRBJ2-1; D remains unclear. Per germline, CDR1 MNHNS and CDR2 SASEGT. The CDR3 is made up of 15 amino acids. With 4 bases removed from V and 2 bases from J, the gap between germline ends came to 12 bases. The CDR3 DNA follows: TGTGCCAGCAGTGGGCGGCGCAAAGCCTACAATGAGCAGTTCTTC. It is translated as CASSGRRKAYNEQFF.

In this sample, this clonotype turned up many times. The gene calls are TRBV30 and TRBJ1-1; D is possibly TRBD1 (6 bases). Germline V gives CDR1 GTSNPN, CDR2 SVGIG (reference sequence). This CDR3 is 11 amino acids long. V lost 2 bases and J lost 5, with 6 bases in between. The CDR3 DNA sequence: TGTGCCTGGAGTACAGGGACTGAAGCTTTCTTT. Protein product: CAWSTGTEAFF.

V usage is TRBV20-1 and J usage is TRBJ1-5; D not resolved. V was cut by 1 base and J by 1 base, with 5 bases left in between. This CDR3 is 13 amino acids long. CDR1 is DFQATT and CDR2 is SNEGSKA in the germline V gene (reference sequence). CDR3 DNA sequence: TGCAGTGCTAGAGCGACGAGCAATCAGCCCCAGCATTTT. Its translation: CSARATSNQPQHF.

V usage is TRBV28 and J usage is TRBJ1-2, with D maybe TRBD1 (5 bases). V was shortened by 5 bases and J by 5 bases, with 15 bases between the two germline ends. The CDR3 consists of 14 residues. Germline V lookup: CDR1 MDHEN, CDR2 SYDVKM. The CDR3 reads CASSAPGAFYGYTF. CDR3 bases: TGTGCCAGCAGTGCCCCCGGGGCTTTTTATGGCTACACCTTC.

This clonotype appeared a few times. This could be a read error, since a much larger clone is one nucleotide away. The chain is built from TRBV28 and TRBJ2-7; D could derive from TRBD1 or TRBD2 (5 bases each). The length of the CDR3 is 14 residues. The V and J ends lost 11 bases and 0 bases respectively, with 17 bases between them. Looked up from germline, CDR1 is MDHEN and CDR2 is SYDVKM. The DNA for the CDR3 is TGTGCCTCCATTGAGGCAGGGACCTCCTACGAGCAGTACTTC. This codes for CASIEAGTSYEQYF. Filled out from reference TRBV28 and TRBJ2-7, the complete variable domain reads DVKVTQSSRYLVKRTGEKVFLECVQDMDHENMFWYRQDPGLGLRLIYFSYDVKMKEKGDIPEGYSVSREKKERFSLILESASTNQTSMYLCASIEAGTSYEQYFGPGTRLTVT.

The chain links TRBV20-1 to TRBJ1-6; possible D gene TRBD1, 5 bases. Germline V lookup: CDR1 DFQATT, CDR2 SNEGSKA (reference sequence). CDR3 length: 13 residues. As DNA, the CDR3 is TGCAGCGCAGACAGAACCAATAATTCACCCCTCCACTTT. Translation: CSADRTNNSPLHF.

This clonotype was picked up many times. V and J are TRBV27 and TRBJ2-5; 11 bases align to TRBD2. J was trimmed by 3 bases and V by 4 bases; bases with no gene match: 7. This CDR3 region has 16 residues. Looked up from germline, CDR1 is MNHEY and CDR2 is SMNVEV (reference sequence). CDR3 region: CASSSSSGGTEETQYF. CDR3 DNA: TGTGCCAGCAGTTCATCTAGCGGGGGGACCGAAGAGACCCAGTACTTC.

At least ten counts were recorded for this clonotype. Here the CDR3 reads CASSSRWGSPMSGNTIYF. DNA for the CDR3: TGTGCCAGCAGCTCACGGTGGGGCAGCCCAATGTCTGGAAACACCATATATTTT. The V and J genes are TRBV28 and TRBJ1-3; tentative D call: TRBD1 (5 bases). From germline, CDR1 is MDHEN and CDR2 SYDVKM. The CDR3 is 18 amino acids. With 6 bases removed from V and 1 base from J, the gap between germline ends came to 22 bases.

The chain recombines TRBV5-1 with TRBJ1-2, with TRBD1 matching over 10 bases. The CDR3 length is 14 residues. Germline CDR1 is SGHRS and CDR2 is YFSETQ. After removal of 2 bases from V and 6 bases from J, the junction contained 4 bases not matched to a gene. The CDR3 loop is CASSFGTGADGYTF. The CDR3 nucleotides are TGCGCCAGCAGCTTTGGGACAGGGGCCGATGGCTACACCTTC. The full variable domain, its missing parts supplied by reference TRBV5-1 and TRBJ1-2, is KAGVTQTPRYLIKTRGQQVTLSCSPISGHRSVSWYQQTPGQGLQFLFEYFSETQRNKGNFPGRFSGRQFSNSRSEMNVSTLELGDSALYLCASSFGTGADGYTFGSGTRLTVV.

This clonotype was observed at least ten times. This rearrangement joins TRBV6-1 to TRBJ1-1, with 8 bases identical to TRBD1. V lost 1 base, J lost 4 bases, and 14 bases stayed unmatched. The CDR3 totals 18 residues. Germline loops: CDR1 MNHNS, CDR2 SASEGT. The CDR3 here is CASSEGLDRVVSSTEAFF. For the CDR3, the DNA is TGTGCCAGCAGTGAAGGACTGGACAGGGTGGTGTCGAGCACTGAAGCTTTCTTT.

This clonotype was detected ten times or more. The gene calls are TRBV15 and TRBJ2-5, with 7 bases fitting TRBD1. The V gene's germline CDR1 is LNHNV and CDR2 YYDKDF (reference sequence). The V gene end was trimmed by 8 bases and the J gene end by 5 bases; junction bases not matched to a gene: 5. There are 12 residues in the CDR3. The CDR3 loop is CATSLDRETQYF. CDR3 bases: TGTGCCACCTCCTTGGACAGGGAGACCCAGTACTTC.